This T cell receptor beta chain was documented in a study of T cells in localized non-small cell lung cancer. Study-level findings and limits: Measurement of T cell clonality placed uninvolved adjacent lung highest, above the level in tumor. There was an association of higher blood T cell density with longer overall survival.

This clone was found a few times. Its antigen is still unknown. Lung adjacent to the tumor, free of atypia, was sampled at least 2 cm from its margin. Germline lookup yields CDR1 LNHDA and CDR2 SQIVND (reference sequence). V was cut by 5 bases and J by 5 bases, with 12 bases left in between. This CDR3 spans 14 amino acids. Some clones are missing from TCRdb's copy, which holds only in-frame ones; the method was immunoSEQ multiplex PCR. The table lists 3,000 to 4,500 clones, about 28% of them singletons. The clonotype was recovered from a male donor at least 60 years old with stage III lung adenocarcinoma. Sequencing used normal lung tissue next to the tumor, obtained before any cancer treatment. The chain links TRBV19 to TRBJ2-2; D possibly matches TRBD1 or TRBD2 (5 bases each). Written as DNA, the CDR3 is TGTGCCAGTAGTGGTTCGGGACCAACCGGGGAGCTGTTTTTT. It encodes CASSGSGPTGELFF.